These 24 T cell receptor beta chains came from one sample sequenced in a study of beta chain features in type 1 diabetes. Study results and limitations: Researchers report that Type 1 diabetes patients had moderately but significantly shorter TCRB CDR3s across all four CD4+ subsets.

The investigators reverse transcribed all of the isolated RNA, so they sequenced expressed TCRB transcripts. Clones were sequenced by immunoSEQ multiplex PCR, and TCRdb holds only the in-frame ones, with some missing. Among 600,000 to 700,000 clones listed, 12% were seen once. Their specific antigens are unknown. Sequencing was performed on naive CD4+ T cells from blood. These receptors were collected from a man younger than 40 with type 1 diabetes.

The V gene is TRBV5-1, the J gene TRBJ1-6; tentative D call: TRBD1 (6 bases). Germline CDR1 is SGHRS and CDR2 is YFSETQ. With 0 bases removed from V and 12 bases from J, the gap between germline ends came to 13 bases. This CDR3 region has 14 residues. CDR3 in amino acids: CASSLDLKGEPLHF. Written as DNA, the CDR3 is TGCGCCAGCAGCTTGGACCTTAAGGGGGAACCCCTCCACTTT.

This clone has only a few counts. V and J are TRBV7-2 and TRBJ2-3; D gene uncertain. The CDR3 totals 18 residues. The germline gives CDR1 SGHTA, CDR2 FQGNSA. V dropped 5 bases and J dropped 2 bases, with 23 bases sitting between them. Here the CDR3 DNA reads TGTGCCAGCAGCCTTCTGGGTATCCGTTCCCAACTCACAGATACGCAGTATTTT. It yields the protein CASSLLGIRSQLTDTQYF.

The table lists this clone with a few counts. This chain joins TRBV6-6 and TRBJ1-3; 9 bases are a match to TRBD1. The CDR3 contains 15 residues. Germline lookup yields CDR1 MNHNY and CDR2 SVGAGI (reference sequence). V shed 5 bases, J shed 3 bases, and the junction held 5 bases outside the gene matches. In DNA, the CDR3 is TGTGCCAGCAGTCCACAGGGGGCTAGTGGAAACACCATATATTTT. Protein: CASSPQGASGNTIYF.

The table lists this clone with a few counts. CDR3 bases: TGCAGCGCCGGGACAGGGAGATCTGGGGCCAACGTCCTGACTTTC. Protein: CSAGTGRSGANVLTF. The rearrangement uses TRBV29-1 and TRBJ2-6, with 9 bases identical to TRBD1. V shed 7 bases and J 1 base; nucleotides not matched to a gene: 5. Germline V gene lookup returns CDR1 SQVTM and CDR2 ANQGSEA. The CDR3 loop spans 15 amino acids.

This chain connects TRBV27 to TRBJ1-4, with TRBD1 identical over 7 bases. This CDR3 contains 14 residues. Trimming took 4 bases from V and 7 from J; bases not matched to a gene: 6. Germline V CDR1 and CDR2: MNHEY, SMNVEV (reference sequence). CDR3 nucleotides: TGTGCCAGCAGTTACGGACAGGAGCGTGAAAAACTGTTTTTT. This gives the protein CASSYGQEREKLFF. Variable domain in full (rest from reference TRBV27 and TRBJ1-4): EAQVTQNPRYLITVTGKKLTVTCSQNMNHEYMSWYRQDPGLGLRQIYYSMNVEVTDKGDVPEGYKVSRKEKRNFPLILESPSPNQTSLYFCASSYGQEREKLFFGSGTQLSVL.

The table lists this clone with a count of one. The J gene is TRBJ2-3, the V gene TRBV10-3, with D possibly being TRBD1 or TRBD2 (5 bases each). The germline V gene has CDR1 ENHRY and CDR2 SYGVKD. Trimming stripped 11 bases from V and 1 base from J, with 22 bases between. The CDR3 consists of 16 residues. CDR3 sequence (DNA): TGTGCCGCCAATCAGGCTTCGGGGCTTGGCACAGATACGCAGTATTTT. This translates into CAANQASGLGTDTQYF.

In this sample, this clone turned up a few times. The genes are TRBV5-1 and TRBJ2-7; 9 bases map to TRBD1. The V gene end was trimmed by 3 bases and the J gene end by 2 bases; junction bases not matched to a gene: 6. The CDR3 runs to 15 residues. Germline lookup yields CDR1 SGHRS and CDR2 YFSETQ. The CDR3 sequence is CASSSAGTGTYEQYF. DNA of the CDR3: TGCGCCAGCAGCTCGGCCGGGACAGGGACCTACGAGCAGTACTTC.

In this sample, this clone turned up many times. This chain uses TRBV12-5 with TRBJ2-1; D unclear. The CDR3 extends over 13 amino acids. The V gene lost 8 bases and the J gene lost 2 bases, with 10 bases spanning the gap. CDR1 LGHNT and CDR2 FRNRAP come from the germline V gene. The CDR3 region is CASRSGAYNEQFF. The CDR3 bases are TGTGCTAGTCGGTCCGGTGCCTACAATGAGCAGTTCTTC.

The sample holds a few counts of this clone. V and J are TRBV6-5 and TRBJ2-7, with 10 positions matching TRBD1. The CDR3 runs to 15 residues. CDR1 is MNHEY and CDR2 is SVGAGI in the germline V gene. The V gene end was trimmed by 4 bases and the J gene end by 5 bases; junction bases not matched to a gene: 8. In DNA, the CDR3 is TGTGCCAGCAGTTCCACCGGGACAGGGGCTGACGAGCAGTACTTC. Its translation is CASSSTGTGADEQYF.

The CDR3 reads CASSAPRVSYEQYF. The CDR3 DNA follows: TGTGCCAGCAGTGCGCCCAGGGTGTCCTACGAGCAGTACTTC. V gene TRBV2 combines with J gene TRBJ2-7; perhaps TRBD1 as D (5 bases). Trimming pared 4 bases from V and 1 base from J, leaving 11 bases between. Germline CDR1 is SNHLY and CDR2 is FYNNEI. This CDR3 has 14 amino acids.

This clone turned up a few times. The CDR3: CAISDGYPYEQYF. The CDR3 region has the DNA TGTGCCATCAGTGATGGGTACCCCTACGAGCAGTACTTC. J is TRBJ2-7 and V is TRBV10-3; D is uncertain. Per germline, CDR1 ENHRY and CDR2 SYGVKD. V was shortened by 3 bases and J by 2 bases, with 8 bases between the two germline ends. This CDR3 has 13 amino acids.

This clone was counted a few times. The gene calls are TRBV30 and TRBJ2-7; D unclear. Germline V gene data show CDR1 as GTSNPN and CDR2 as SVGIG (reference sequence). Trimming removed 0 bases at V and 9 bases at J, with 12 bases between. CDR3 size: 12 residues. CDR3 region: CAWSVQRLVQYF. CDR3 sequence (DNA): TGTGCCTGGAGTGTACAACGGTTAGTGCAGTACTTC. The variable domain in full, with the rest retrieved from reference TRBV30 and TRBJ2-7, is SQTIHQWPATLVQPVGSPLSLECTVEGTSNPNLYWYRQAAGRGLQLLFYSVGIGQISSEVPQNLSASRPQDRQFILSSKKLLLSDSGFYLCAWSVQRLVQYFGPGTRLTVT.

CDR3 protein: CASSLTGTGSGELFF. The DNA for the CDR3 is TGTGCCAGCAGCTTAACGGGGACAGGGTCCGGGGAGCTGTTTTTT. The V gene is TRBV7-3, the J gene TRBJ2-2; 9 bases match TRBD1. V was clipped by 0 bases and J by 6 bases; unmatched bases: 2. Germline V lookup: CDR1 SGHTA, CDR2 FQGTGA. The CDR3 runs 15 residues. Combining the CDR3 with reference TRBV7-3 and TRBJ2-2 gives the whole variable domain GAGVSQTPSNKVTEKGKYVELRCDPISGHTALYWYRQSLGQGPEFLIYFQGTGAADDSGLPNDRFFAVRPEGSVSTLKIQRTERGDSAVYLCASSLTGTGSGELFFGEGSRLTVL.

The chain links TRBV11-2 to TRBJ1-2, with no clear D. CDR1 is SGHAT, CDR2 FQNNGV, per germline. Trimming pared 4 bases from V and 4 bases from J, leaving 10 bases between. There are 13 residues in the CDR3. Here the CDR3 reads CASSSGAVYGYTF. Here the CDR3 DNA reads TGTGCCAGCAGCTCCGGCGCGGTCTATGGCTACACCTTC.

V gene TRBV30 combines with J gene TRBJ1-6; perhaps TRBD1 as D (5 bases). V lost 8 bases, J lost 9 bases, and 20 bases lay in between. The CDR3 sequence is 14 residues long. Per germline, CDR1 GTSNPN and CDR2 SVGIG (reference sequence). As DNA, the CDR3 is TGTGCCCTTCACGTAGGGGTGGGGGGTTCACCCCTCCACTTT. It is translated as CALHVGVGGSPLHF.

Here the CDR3 DNA reads TGTGCCAGCACCACAGGGGCCACAGATACGCAGTATTTT. Encoded protein: CASTTGATDTQYF. This chain connects TRBV28 to TRBJ2-3; 7 bases fit TRBD1. CDR3 length: 13 amino acids. V was pared by 7 bases and J by 2 bases, with 3 bases of the junction left unmatched. Germline lookup yields CDR1 MDHEN and CDR2 SYDVKM. Full variable domain (missing parts from reference TRBV28 and TRBJ2-3): DVKVTQSSRYLVKRTGEKVFLECVQDMDHENMFWYRQDPGLGLRLIYFSYDVKMKEKGDIPEGYSVSREKKERFSLILESASTNQTSMYLCASTTGATDTQYFGPGTRLTVL.

The V call is TRBV6-6, the J call TRBJ1-6; D gene uncertain. The length of the CDR3 is 15 residues. Per germline, CDR1 MNHNY and CDR2 SVGAGI (reference sequence). Trimming took 6 bases from V and 4 from J, leaving 13 bases between them. CDR3 bases: TGTGCCAGCAGCTATAACTGGGGTTATAATTCACCCCTCCACTTT. Amino acids: CASSYNWGYNSPLHF.

CDR3 loop: CASSQEWRRDEQYF. CDR3 sequence (DNA): TGTGCCAGCAGCCAAGAATGGAGGAGGGACGAGCAGTACTTC. This chain connects TRBV7-9 to TRBJ2-7; maybe TRBD2 (6 bases). The V end was cut by 5 bases, the J end by 5 bases, with 16 bases between. The CDR3 totals 14 residues. From germline, CDR1 is SEHNR and CDR2 FQNEAQ (reference sequence).

This clone was found a few times. This chain joins TRBV2 and TRBJ1-2; 8 nucleotides align to TRBD1. This CDR3 contains 14 residues. From germline, CDR1 is SNHLY and CDR2 FYNNEI. V lost 6 bases to trimming and J lost 0 bases; unmatched junction nucleotides: 3. CDR3 nucleotides: TGTGCCAGCAGGACAGGGGAAGCTAACTATGGCTACACCTTC. Translation gives CASRTGEANYGYTF.

The CDR3 region is CASMGNRGYSNQPQHF. CDR3 sequence (DNA): TGTGCCAGCATGGGGAACAGGGGGTATAGCAATCAGCCCCAGCATTTT. The chain uses TRBV2 and TRBJ1-5; 8 nucleotides agree with TRBD1. Germline CDR1 and CDR2: SNHLY and FYNNEI. The CDR3 length is 16 residues. After removal of 7 bases from V and 0 bases from J, the junction contained 8 bases not matched to a gene.

The chain joins TRBV7-3 to TRBJ2-7; D is uncertain. Germline V gene lookup returns CDR1 SGHTA and CDR2 FQGTGA. Trimming took 0 bases from V and 7 from J, leaving 10 bases between them. The CDR3 covers 13 residues. CDR3 in amino acids: CASSLTLREEQYF. The CDR3 nucleotides read TGTGCCAGCAGCTTAACGTTACGCGAGGAGCAGTACTTC.

The V and J genes are TRBV7-3 and TRBJ2-3, with D possibly being TRBD2 (7 bases). The CDR3 runs 15 residues. In germline, CDR1 is SGHTA, CDR2 FQGTGA. Trimming took 1 base from V and 4 from J, leaving 12 bases between them. The CDR3 loop reads CASSLNAGASDTQYF. CDR3 sequence (DNA): TGTGCCAGCAGCTTAAATGCGGGGGCCTCAGATACGCAGTATTTT.

The table lists this clone with a few counts. This chain joins TRBV18 and TRBJ1-2; D possibly corresponds to TRBD1 (6 bases). V lost 3 bases, J lost 6 bases, and 14 bases lay in between. The CDR3 has 14 residues. Germline V gene sequence: CDR1 KGHSH, CDR2 LQKENI. The DNA of the CDR3 is TGTGCCAGCTCACCGAACTCCTCAGGGGATGGCTACACCTTC. Translation: CASSPNSSGDGYTF. The full variable domain, in which reference TRBV18 and TRBJ1-2 provide the parts outside the CDR3, is NAGVMQNPRHLVRRRGQEARLRCSPMKGHSHVYWYRQLPEEGLKFMVYLQKENIIDESGMPKERFSAEFPKEGPSILRIQQVVRGDSAAYFCASSPNSSGDGYTFGSGTRLTVV.

This clone was detected only a few times. The gene calls are TRBV7-3 and TRBJ2-2; maybe TRBD2 (6 bases). V gave up 8 bases and J gave up 1 base, with 11 bases separating them. CDR1 is SGHTA and CDR2 is FQGTGA in the germline V gene. The CDR3 totals 14 residues. CDR3 nucleotide sequence: TGTGCCAGCGGCCCCGGGGGGAACACCGGGGAGCTGTTTTTT. This encodes CASGPGGNTGELFF. Together with reference TRBV7-3 and TRBJ2-2, the CDR3 gives the full variable domain: GAGVSQTPSNKVTEKGKYVELRCDPISGHTALYWYRQSLGQGPEFLIYFQGTGAADDSGLPNDRFFAVRPEGSVSTLKIQRTERGDSAVYLCASGPGGNTGELFFGEGSRLTVL.